One sample yielded the 7 T cell receptor beta chains listed below, sequenced in a study of blood T cell repertoires in COVID-19. Libraries were prepared by immunoSEQ multiplex PCR; TCRdb keeps only in-frame clonotypes and omits some of them. The sample lists some 180,000 clones, 75% to 90% occurring once. Sequencing used peripheral blood. All receptors come from an older woman with acute or convalescent COVID-19.

This chain links TRBV19 with TRBJ1-6; tentatively, D is TRBD1 (6 bases). Between the trimmed V and J ends, which lost 3 bases and 10 bases, there was a span of 10 bases. Germline CDR1 LNHDA, CDR2 SQIVND (reference sequence). CDR3 length equals 13 residues. Here the CDR3 reads CASSMTGGSPLHF. Written as DNA, the CDR3 is TGTGCCAGTAGTATGACGGGGGGCTCACCCCTCCACTTT.

V is TRBV19 and J is TRBJ1-5; 7 bases are a match to TRBD1. Germline V gives CDR1 LNHDA, CDR2 SQIVND (reference sequence). This CDR3 has 16 residues. The V and J ends lost 5 bases and 4 bases, in that order; junction bases with no gene match: 11. CDR3 nucleotide sequence: TGTGCCAGTAGTTCGCGTGGACAGGTGTTGAATCAGCCCCAGCATTTT. This gives the protein CASSSRGQVLNQPQHF.

The J gene is TRBJ1-3, the V gene TRBV9; D uncertain. Germline V gene sequence: CDR1 SGDLS, CDR2 YYNGEE. The V end lost 2 bases, the J end lost 4 bases, and 4 bases lay between the germline ends. This CDR3 region has 12 residues. The CDR3: CASSVRGNTIYF. In DNA, the CDR3 is TGTGCCAGCAGCGTGAGGGGAAACACCATATATTTT.

The gene calls are TRBV20-1 and TRBJ1-5; TRBD1 might be the D (6 bases). V lost 3 bases to trimming and J lost 7 bases, with 19 bases between them. The CDR3 length is 15 residues. Germline V gene sequence: CDR1 DFQATT, CDR2 SNEGSKA (reference sequence). The CDR3 DNA sequence: TGCAGTGCTAGTAGGCAGGGGATTGTTGGGCAGCCCCAGCATTTT. The encoded protein is CSASRQGIVGQPQHF.

The rearrangement uses TRBV7-3 and TRBJ2-1; D perhaps matches TRBD1 (5 bases). The CDR3 sequence is 15 residues long. Trimming took off 5 bases at V and 1 base at J, with 12 bases between the two ends. Germline values: CDR1 SGHTA, CDR2 FQGTGA. CDR3 sequence (DNA): TGTGCCAGCAGCCCACCAGGGTTTTCCTACAATGAGCAGTTCTTC. It is translated as CASSPPGFSYNEQFF.

This clone was picked up one time. The chain recombines TRBV27 with TRBJ1-5; tentatively, D is TRBD1 (6 bases). The germline CDR1 and CDR2 sequences are MNHEY and SMNVEV (reference sequence). The CDR3 loop spans 16 amino acids. Trimming shortened V by 6 bases and J by 4 bases, and 19 bases separated the two germline ends. This CDR3 reads CASRVSRQETNQPQHF. CDR3 coding DNA: TGTGCCAGCAGGGTGTCACGACAGGAGACGAATCAGCCCCAGCATTTT.

CDR3 protein: CASRTKQGTVQYF. The CDR3 region has the DNA TGTGCCAGCAGGACCAAACAGGGTACCGTTCAGTACTTC. V is TRBV6-5 and J is TRBJ2-4; maybe TRBD1 (6 bases). V dropped 6 bases and J dropped 11 bases, with 17 bases sitting between them. This CDR3 comprises 13 residues. From germline, CDR1 is MNHEY and CDR2 SVGAGI.